Described below is a single T cell receptor (beta chain) sequence and its context. Its antigen is unidentified. The germline V gene has CDR1 SGHRS and CDR2 YFSETQ. The CDR3 consists of 15 residues. The J segment lost 4 bases and the V segment lost 1 base, leaving 6 bases of the junction unmatched. With the ViraFEST assay, the study expanded antigen-specific CD4+ T cells using viral peptide pools, then sequenced them. Between days 10 and 11 of culture, CD4+ T cells were separated out. All study participants received two doses of BNT162b2 or mRNA-1273 vaccine. Recipients of the vaccine had no prior SARS-CoV-2 infection and negative nucleocapsid antibodies. Each well held 1.5 million to 2 million PBMC cultured with around 9 ug/ml peptides and about 9.7 IU/ml IL-2. Repertoires were generated with immunoSEQ multiplex PCR, while TCRdb's copy carries only in-frame clones and drops some. The table includes just under 30,000 clones, roughly 74% detected once.

This entry belongs to a study of vaccination effects on CD4 cells after COVID-19. For the study at large: Samples collected post-vaccine were obtained a median of 72 days after the second dose.

Findings of the study overall: Small numbers of convalescent patients limited the study. It also lacked early post-infection timepoints.

This material consisted of CD4+ T cells from PBMCs cultured with HCoV-OC43 spike peptides, taken after COVID-19 vaccination. Subset here: HCoV-OC43 spike overlapping peptide pool stimulation. This chain connects TRBV5-1 to TRBJ1-1; 8 bases map to TRBD1. This receptor was identified in a human donor who received a COVID-19 vaccine. CDR3 region: CASSLIGQGSTEAFF. CDR3 DNA sequence: TGCGCCAGCAGCTTGATCGGACAGGGCAGCACTGAAGCTTTCTTT.